The 22 T cell receptor beta chains below all came from one sample that was sequenced in a study of early T cells in non-severe SARS-CoV-2 infection (dated by TCRdb to the early 2020s). The library was generated by 5' RACE. Instrument used: NextSeq 500. TCRdb reran the public reads through fastp at Q25 and MiXCR, keeping productive beta chains. Rows merge per CDR3 protein into single entries with the most common DNA and genes. Counted in this sample were approximately 56,000 distinct CDR3 sequences; about 11% of them appeared once. The ten biggest clones cover around 6% of the sample. The specimen sequenced was whole blood. The receptors come from an adult who was a healthcare worker with PCR-confirmed SARS-CoV-2 infection or an uninfected control (not recorded which).

This clonotype was seen only a few times. The chain combines TRBV18 with TRBJ2-1, with a weak D call TRBD2 (6 bases). V was cut by 3 bases and J by 5 bases, with 17 bases left in between. The CDR3 extends over 16 amino acids. Germline CDR1 KGHSH, CDR2 LQKENI. This CDR3 reads CASSPSQAPGDNEQFF. The CDR3 nucleotides read TGTGCCAGCTCACCGTCACAGGCGCCGGGAGACAATGAGCAGTTCTTC.

The chain combines TRBV27 with TRBJ2-7; D gene unclear. CDR3 length: 13 residues. V was trimmed by 1 base and J by 0 bases, leaving 4 bases between them. Looked up from germline, CDR1 is MNHEY and CDR2 is SMNVEV (reference sequence). This CDR3 reads CASSLYNSYEQYF. The CDR3 bases are TGTGCCAGCAGTTTATATAACTCCTACGAGCAGTACTTC.

This clonotype appeared many times. DNA for the CDR3: TGTGCCAGCAGCCTTAGCGGGAGGAACACCGGGGAGCTGTTTTTT. It is translated as CASSLSGRNTGELFF. This chain connects TRBV6-2 or TRBV6-3 to TRBJ2-2; 9 bases are a match to TRBD2. V trimming: 6 bases; J trimming: 1 base; junction bases outside the gene matches: 3. Germline CDR1 reads MNHEY; CDR2 reads SVGEGT. The CDR3 has 15 amino acids.

This clonotype came up a few times. The V gene is TRBV7-6, the J gene TRBJ1-4, with a possible D match to TRBD1 (5 bases). CDR3 length: 15 residues. CDR1 and CDR2 (germline): SGHVS, FNYEAQ. Trimming took 3 bases from V and 0 from J, leaving 8 bases between them. CDR3 residues: CASSFRGATNEKLFF. The CDR3 DNA follows: TGTGCCAGCAGCTTTAGGGGTGCAACTAATGAAAAACTGTTTTTT. Combining the CDR3 with reference TRBV7-6 and TRBJ1-4 gives the whole variable domain GAGVSQSPRYKVTKRGQDVALRCDPISGHVSLYWYRQALGQGPEFLTYFNYEAQQDKSGLPNDRFSAERPEGSISTLTIQRTEQRDSAMYRCASSFRGATNEKLFFGSGTQLSVL.

This clonotype was observed a handful of times. The rearrangement links TRBV9 to TRBJ2-2, with 7 bases matching TRBD2. This CDR3 is built from 16 residues. The V segment lost 0 bases and the J segment 5 bases; nucleotides outside the gene matches: 7. Germline CDR1 reads SGDLS; CDR2 reads YYNGEE. The CDR3 coding sequence is TGTGCCAGCAGCGTAGACGGCGGGAGTTTGACCGGGGAGCTGTTTTTT. As protein: CASSVDGGSLTGELFF.

As for this clonotype: A much larger clone lies one base from this, so it may be a read error. A read error is likely, as this CDR3 ends without the conserved phenylalanine or tryptophan. The chain has TRBV9 and TRBJ1-1, with no clear D. V lost 4 bases to trimming and J lost 11 bases, with 12 bases between them. This CDR3 has 11 amino acids. Germline V gene sequence: CDR1 SGDLS, CDR2 YYNGEE. The CDR3 DNA follows: TGTGCCAGCAGCCCCAACGAGGAGGCTTTCCTT. This sequence encodes CASSPNEEAFL.

This clonotype was recorded many times. J is TRBJ2-5 and V is TRBV7-6; 7 bases align to TRBD1. The CDR3 length is 13 residues. V trimming: 5 bases; J trimming: 1 base; junction bases outside the gene matches: 1. The germline gives CDR1 SGHVS, CDR2 FNYEAQ. As DNA, the CDR3 is TGTGCCAGCAGCAGGGACAGCCAAGAGACCCAGTACTTC. It yields the protein CASSRDSQETQYF.

This clonotype was seen only a few times. The V call is TRBV7-8, the J call TRBJ1-1; TRBD1 aligns across 9 bases. The CDR3 is 15 amino acids. Germline CDR1 reads SGHVS; CDR2 reads FQNEAQ. Germline trimming cut 4 bases from V and 11 bases from J; bases unmatched to any gene: 14. CDR3 DNA sequence: TGTGCCAGCAGCTCTTGGACAGGGGCAAAGCGAGGTGCTTTCTTT. This encodes CASSSWTGAKRGAFF.

This clonotype turned up a few times. This CDR3 is CASRSDLGGSYEQYF. In DNA form, the CDR3 reads TGTGCCAGCAGGTCCGACCTCGGGGGTAGTTACGAGCAGTACTTC. The chain carries TRBV5-4 and TRBJ2-7; a weak D match, TRBD2 (6 bases). Germline assignment: CDR1 SGHNT and CDR2 YYREEE (reference sequence). The CDR3 spans 15 residues. V was shortened by 5 bases and J by 4 bases, with 19 bases between the two germline ends.

V and J are TRBV29-1 and TRBJ2-3, with 9 bases aligning to TRBD2. Losses at the gene ends were 7 bases for V and 4 bases for J; bases not matched to a gene: 12. The CDR3 sequence is 15 residues long. Germline V gene sequence: CDR1 SQVTM, CDR2 ANQGSEA. The CDR3 nucleotides read TGCAGCGCACTTGATCGCGGGAGGGCCCCAGATACGCAGTATTTT. Amino acids: CSALDRGRAPDTQYF.

The sample holds many counts of this clonotype. This chain joins TRBV2 and TRBJ2-5, with 13 nucleotides matching TRBD2. Germline V lookup: CDR1 SNHLY, CDR2 FYNNEI. The CDR3 spans 18 residues. Unmatched junction bases numbered 11, after V lost 2 bases and J lost 5 bases. The CDR3: CASSEKGLAGRGTETQYF. CDR3 in DNA: TGTGCCAGCAGTGAAAAGGGACTAGCGGGACGGGGTACTGAGACCCAGTACTTC. Variable domain in full (rest from reference TRBV2 and TRBJ2-5): EPEVTQTPSHQVTQMGQEVILRCVPISNHLYFYWYRQILGQKVEFLVSFYNNEISEKSEIFDDQFSVERPDGSNFTLKIRSTKLEDSAMYFCASSEKGLAGRGTETQYFGPGTRLLVL.

This clonotype occurred a few times. The chain carries TRBV20-1 and TRBJ2-3, with D unclear. V shed 6 bases and J shed 0 bases, with 10 bases lying between them. Per the germline V gene, CDR1 is DFQATT and CDR2 is SNEGSKA (reference sequence). This CDR3 has 13 residues. The CDR3 here is CSARRASTDTQYF. Written as DNA, the CDR3 is TGCAGTGCCCGGCGAGCTAGCACAGATACGCAGTATTTT.

The chain joins TRBV11-3 to TRBJ2-1, with a possible D match to TRBD2 (6 bases). Trimming took off 5 bases at V and 8 bases at J, with 10 bases between the two ends. The CDR3 runs 12 residues. Germline CDR1 reads SGHNT; CDR2 reads YENEEA. In DNA form, the CDR3 reads TGTGCCAGCAGCCCGGGCGGGGATGAGCAGTTCTTC. The encoded protein is CASSPGGDEQFF.

This clonotype rates as medium-sized. This chain joins TRBV27 and TRBJ2-3; TRBD1 matches 7 bases. The germline CDR1 and CDR2 sequences are MNHEY and SMNVEV (reference sequence). The CDR3 runs 14 residues. V lost 6 bases to trimming and J lost 3 bases; unmatched junction nucleotides: 6. DNA of the CDR3: TGTGCCAGCAGCCACAGGGGAGTAACAGATACGCAGTATTTT. Translating it yields CASSHRGVTDTQYF.

The chain joins TRBV7-9 to TRBJ2-7; no clear D gene. V lost 6 bases and J lost 4, with 10 bases in between. The CDR3 is 12 amino acids. Germline loops: CDR1 SEHNR, CDR2 FQNEAQ (reference sequence). CDR3 sequence reads: CASSSELYEQYF. In nucleotides, the CDR3 is TGTGCCAGCAGTTCAGAATTATACGAGCAGTACTTC.

The chain employs TRBV12-3 or TRBV12-4 and TRBJ2-3; D may be TRBD2 (6 bases). The CDR3 runs to 14 residues. Trimming removed 6 bases from V and 4 bases from J, with 14 bases in between. CDR3 DNA: TGTGCCAGCAGCCCGGGAGTGGGGGCAGATACGCAGTATTTT. It encodes CASSPGVGADTQYF.

Ten or more counts support this clonotype. The rearrangement links TRBV4-1 to TRBJ1-4; D ambiguous. The length of the CDR3 is 16 residues. V lost 6 bases, J lost 5 bases, and 19 bases lay in between. Germline V gives CDR1 MGHRA, CDR2 YSYEKL. CDR3 region: CASSSFNGVQNEKLFF. The DNA for the CDR3 is TGCGCCAGCAGTTCATTTAACGGGGTGCAAAATGAAAAACTGTTTTTT.

V is TRBV20-1 and J is TRBJ1-2, with TRBD1 matching over 9 bases. Germline CDR1 DFQATT, CDR2 SNEGSKA (reference sequence). This CDR3 spans 12 amino acids. Unmatched junction bases numbered 4, after V lost 3 bases and J lost 8 bases. CDR3 bases: TGCAGTGCTAGGGGACAGGGAGGCGGCTACACCTTC. It specifies CSARGQGGGYTF.

V gene TRBV20-1 combines with J gene TRBJ1-2, with TRBD1 identical over 10 bases. The CDR3 is made up of 13 amino acids. Germline loops: CDR1 DFQATT, CDR2 SNEGSKA (reference sequence). V lost 5 bases to trimming and J lost 2 bases; unmatched junction nucleotides: 2. The CDR3 sequence is CSADRGPNYGYTF. The CDR3 nucleotides read TGCAGTGCTGACAGGGGGCCCAACTATGGCTACACCTTC.

This clonotype occurred many times. The chain has TRBV5-4 and TRBJ2-1; D remains ambiguous. Per the germline V gene, CDR1 is SGHNT and CDR2 is YYREEE (reference sequence). The CDR3 is 14 amino acids. Deletions cut 3 bases from V and 4 bases from J, with 11 bases between. Written as DNA, the CDR3 is TGTGCCAGCAGCTCGGTAGGCCCATACAATGAGCAGTTCTTC. It translates to CASSSVGPYNEQFF. Full variable domain (outside the CDR3, taken from reference TRBV5-4 and TRBJ2-1): ETGVTQSPTHLIKTRGQQVTLRCSSQSGHNTVSWYQQALGQGPQFIFQYYREEENGRGNFPPRFSGLQFPNYSSELNVNALELDDSALYLCASSSVGPYNEQFFGPGTRLTVL.

Notes on this clonotype: With a much larger clone just one base away, this may be a read error. The V gene is TRBV27, the J gene TRBJ2-5, with D unclear. The CDR3 has 14 amino acids. Germline V gives CDR1 MNHEY, CDR2 SMNVEV (reference sequence). Trimming cost V 6 bases and J 5 bases, with 16 bases left between them. The CDR3 loop is CASSVFSLGETQYF. The CDR3 coding sequence is TGTGCCAGCAGCGTTTTCAGTCTCGGGGAGACCCAGTACTTC.

Many counts were recorded for this clonotype. The CDR3 reads CATQWAVETQYF. CDR3 in DNA: TGTGCCACTCAGTGGGCCGTCGAGACCCAGTACTTC. The genes are TRBV19 and TRBJ2-5; D not resolved. Germline-derived CDR1 and CDR2 are LNHDA and SQIVND (reference sequence). The CDR3 totals 12 residues. V lost 10 bases to trimming and J lost 5 bases, with 14 bases between them.